This record looks at one T cell receptor (beta chain) sequence and its context. Its antigen is not identified. One end of the junction fails to match germline, which may point to a read error. Co-extraction yielded RNA and DNA from around 20-30 mg of unsorted bulk tissue. The cohort consisted of patients whose primary liver carcinoma was surgically resected. The sample originates from a study of tumor-infiltrating lymphocytes in primary liver carcinoma. General study findings and limits: Only about 7-25% of top clones were detected in each of the five tumor regions. Relative to tumor region pairs, the tumor-adjacent and tumor-blood pairs showed overlap that was lower.

The CDR3 is made up of 16 amino acids. CDR1 SGHAT and CDR2 FQNNGV come from the germline V gene. Total RNA amounting to 500 ng was the source from which TCR beta cDNA was made with a constant-region primer. A slightly modified ARM-PCR protocol with three nested multiplex PCR rounds produced these TCR beta libraries. TRBV1-TRBV30 forward and Cbeta reverse primers drove the first two roughly 11-cycle rounds. TCRdb re-called the multiplex PCR reads through MiXCR, storing one row per CDR3 protein. Of about 20,000 distinct CDR3 sequences in the sample, 60% to 80% were seen once. The chain combines TRBV11-2 with TRBJ2-2; D is undetermined. This receptor was obtained from a woman younger than 45 with primary liver carcinoma and hepatitis B virus infection. The sequencing input was liver tumor tissue from sampling region 4. Subset denoted: tumor region T4, right-lateral pole. This CDR3 is CATSLDPQLNTEELFF. The CDR3, as DNA: TGTGCCACCAGCCTCGATCCCCAATTGAACACCGAGGAGCTGTTTTTT.